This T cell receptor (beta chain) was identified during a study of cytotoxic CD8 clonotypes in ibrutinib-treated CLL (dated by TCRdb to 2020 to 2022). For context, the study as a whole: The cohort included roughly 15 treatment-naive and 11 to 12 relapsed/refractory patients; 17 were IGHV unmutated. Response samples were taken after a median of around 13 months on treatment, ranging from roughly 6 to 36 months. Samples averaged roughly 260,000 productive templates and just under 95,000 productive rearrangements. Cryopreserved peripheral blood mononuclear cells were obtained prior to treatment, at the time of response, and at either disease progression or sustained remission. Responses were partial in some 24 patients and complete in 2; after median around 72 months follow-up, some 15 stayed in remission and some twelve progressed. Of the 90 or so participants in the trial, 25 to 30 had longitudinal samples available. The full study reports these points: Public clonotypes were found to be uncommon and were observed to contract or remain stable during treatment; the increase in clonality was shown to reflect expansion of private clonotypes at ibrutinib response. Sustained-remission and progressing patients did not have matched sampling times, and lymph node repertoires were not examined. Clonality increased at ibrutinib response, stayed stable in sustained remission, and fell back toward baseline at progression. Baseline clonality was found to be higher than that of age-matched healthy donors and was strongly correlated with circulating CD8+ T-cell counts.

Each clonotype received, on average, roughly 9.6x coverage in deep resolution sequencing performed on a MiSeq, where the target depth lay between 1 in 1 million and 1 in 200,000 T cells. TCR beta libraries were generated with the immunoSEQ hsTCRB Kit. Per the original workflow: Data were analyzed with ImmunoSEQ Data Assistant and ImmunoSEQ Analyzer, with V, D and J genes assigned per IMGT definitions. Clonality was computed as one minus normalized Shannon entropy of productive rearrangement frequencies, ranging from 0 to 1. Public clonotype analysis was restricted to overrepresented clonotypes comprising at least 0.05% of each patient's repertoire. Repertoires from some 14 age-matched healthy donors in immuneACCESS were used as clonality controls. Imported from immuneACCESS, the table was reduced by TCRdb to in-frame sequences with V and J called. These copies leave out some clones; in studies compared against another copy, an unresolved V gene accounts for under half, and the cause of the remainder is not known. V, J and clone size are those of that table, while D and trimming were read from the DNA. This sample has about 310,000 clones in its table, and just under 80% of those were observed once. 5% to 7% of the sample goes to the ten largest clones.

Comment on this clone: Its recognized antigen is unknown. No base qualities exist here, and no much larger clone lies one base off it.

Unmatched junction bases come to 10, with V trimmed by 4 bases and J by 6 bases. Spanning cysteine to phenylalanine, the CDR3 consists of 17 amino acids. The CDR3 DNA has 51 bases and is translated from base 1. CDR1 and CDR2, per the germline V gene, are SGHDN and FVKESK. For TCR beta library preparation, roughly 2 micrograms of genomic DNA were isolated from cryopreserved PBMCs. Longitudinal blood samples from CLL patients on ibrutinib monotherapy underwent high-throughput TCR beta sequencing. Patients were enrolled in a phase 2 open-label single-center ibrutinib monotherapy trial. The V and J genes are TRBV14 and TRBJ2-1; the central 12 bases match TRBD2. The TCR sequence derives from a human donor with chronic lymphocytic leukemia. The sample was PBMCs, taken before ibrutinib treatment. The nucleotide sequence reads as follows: TGTGCCAGCAGCCCACTCCTCACTAGCGGGAGGTTCAATGAGCAGTTCTTC. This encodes CASSPLLTSGRFNEQFF. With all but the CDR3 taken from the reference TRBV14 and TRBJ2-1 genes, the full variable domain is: EAGVTQFPSHSVIEKGQTVTLRCDPISGHDNLYWYRRVMGKEIKFLLHFVKESKQDESGMPNNRFLAERTGGTYSTLKVQPAELEDSGVYFCASSPLLTSGRFNEQFFGPGTRLTVL.